These 22 T cell receptor beta chains share one sample of origin, sequenced in a study of T cell changes during pregnancy in multiple sclerosis. Profiling relied on immunoSEQ multiplex PCR, and the TCRdb table lists in-frame clones only, not all of them. Counted here are some 35,000 clones, around 90% occurring once; the ten biggest clones make up around 0.76%. The sample consisted of CD4+ T cells from peripheral blood mononuclear cells, taken after pregnancy. Receptors were obtained from a female donor in good health, enrolled as a control in a pregnancy study.

This clone was detected once. V is TRBV19 and J is TRBJ1-2, with a tentative D call TRBD1 (6 bases). Germline CDR1 LNHDA, CDR2 SQIVND (reference sequence). V shed 6 bases and J shed 5 bases, with 25 bases lying between them. This CDR3 comprises 17 residues. For the CDR3, the DNA is TGTGCCAGTAGCGAGGAGTCCCTCAGGGGATCGCTTTATGGCTACACCTTC. Protein sequence: CASSEESLRGSLYGYTF.

The CDR3 nucleotides are TGTGCCAGCACTCCCCCGGGGACAGACTTCTATGGCTACACCTTC. The encoded protein is CASTPPGTDFYGYTF. This chain links TRBV5-6 with TRBJ1-2; 7 bases agree with TRBD1. Germline V gives CDR1 SGHDT, CDR2 YYEEEE. The CDR3 extends over 15 amino acids. V trimming: 6 bases; J trimming: 4 bases; junction bases outside the gene matches: 12.

This clone appeared a single time. The chain employs TRBV12-5 and TRBJ2-5, with a weak D call TRBD2 (5 bases). Trimming removed 2 bases at V and 2 bases at J, with 12 bases between. Germline CDR1 is LGHNT and CDR2 is FRNRAP. The CDR3 is 15 residues long. The CDR3 loop reads CASGLFGIQQETQYF. CDR3 nucleotides: TGTGCTAGTGGTTTGTTCGGGATACAGCAAGAGACCCAGTACTTC.

This rearrangement joins TRBV5-1 to TRBJ1-1; weak D call: TRBD1 (5 bases). The CDR3 runs 16 residues. V lost 4 bases and J 6 bases, leaving 22 bases between the germline ends. Germline V gene lookup returns CDR1 SGHRS and CDR2 YFSETQ. CDR3 bases: TGCGCCAGCAGCCGATGGGTGGGGGAGGGAGGCGCTGAAGCTTTCTTT. It translates to CASSRWVGEGGAEAFF. Supplemented by reference TRBV5-1 and TRBJ1-1, the full variable domain reads KAGVTQTPRYLIKTRGQQVTLSCSPISGHRSVSWYQQTPGQGLQFLFEYFSETQRNKGNFPGRFSGRQFSNSRSEMNVSTLELGDSALYLCASSRWVGEGGAEAFFGQGTRLTVV.

The V and J genes are TRBV5-1 and TRBJ2-1, with no clear D. The V gene lost 0 bases and the J gene lost 0 bases, with 10 bases spanning the gap. Germline CDR1 reads SGHRS; CDR2 reads YFSETQ. There are 16 residues in the CDR3. The CDR3 sequence: CASSLGAPSSYNEQFF. As DNA, the CDR3 is TGCGCCAGCAGCTTGGGAGCTCCGAGCTCCTACAATGAGCAGTTCTTC.

This chain links TRBV2 with TRBJ2-5, with a possible D match to TRBD2 (6 bases). Germline V CDR1 and CDR2: SNHLY, FYNNEI. The CDR3 length is 12 residues. V lost 6 bases and J lost 7, with 12 bases in between. The CDR3 is CASSSGQGTQYF. CDR3 DNA: TGTGCCAGCAGCAGCGGGCAGGGGACCCAGTACTTC.

This sequence joins TRBV28 and TRBJ2-1; no firm D call. Deletions cut 5 bases from V and 7 bases from J, with 9 bases between. This CDR3 has 12 amino acids. Germline V lookup: CDR1 MDHEN, CDR2 SYDVKM. The CDR3 DNA follows: TGTGCCAGCAGTCCACCCCAGAATGAGCAGTTCTTC. This translates into CASSPPQNEQFF.

The CDR3 nucleotides read TGTGCCAGTAGTAACAGGGGCCAGAGCGAGCAGTACTTC. Protein sequence: CASSNRGQSEQYF. This rearrangement joins TRBV19 to TRBJ2-7; TRBD1 agrees at 7 bases. CDR3 size: 13 residues. The V gene's germline CDR1 is LNHDA and CDR2 SQIVND (reference sequence). The ends lost 4 bases at V and 6 bases at J; junction bases unmatched: 6.

J is TRBJ1-6 and V is TRBV6-1; D perhaps matches TRBD1 (6 bases). The CDR3 sequence is 15 residues long. V was shortened by 2 bases and J by 10 bases, with 15 bases between the two germline ends. The germline V gene encodes CDR1 MNHNS and CDR2 SASEGT. The DNA of the CDR3 is TGTGCCAGCAGTGAATGGGGCAGGGGTAGATCACCCCTCCACTTT. Its translation: CASSEWGRGRSPLHF.

This clone was picked up one time. The chain couples TRBV6-5 to TRBJ2-2; weak D call: TRBD1 (6 bases). V lost 11 bases and J lost 5, with 15 bases in between. The CDR3 runs 13 residues. CDR1 MNHEY and CDR2 SVGAGI come from the germline V gene. CDR3 DNA: TGTGCCGTAGGACGTACAGGGACCGGGGAGCTGTTTTTT. It codes for CAVGRTGTGELFF.

This clone was seen once. The chain uses TRBV5-6 and TRBJ2-3; TRBD2 matches at 11 bases. CDR1 SGHDT and CDR2 YYEEEE come from the germline V gene. The length of the CDR3 is 16 residues. V was clipped by 1 base and J by 7 bases; unmatched bases: 8. The chain's CDR3 is CASSLRLAGGLNTQYF. The DNA for the CDR3 is TGTGCCAGCAGCTTGAGGCTAGCGGGAGGTCTGAATACGCAGTATTTT.

The V call is TRBV4-3, the J call TRBJ2-2; 9 bases are a match to TRBD1. The CDR3 is 14 amino acids. Germline CDR1 LGHNA, CDR2 YSLEER. The V segment lost 3 bases and the J segment 5 bases; nucleotides outside the gene matches: 1. The CDR3 loop is CASSHDRGTGELFF. CDR3 nucleotides: TGCGCCAGCAGCCACGACAGGGGGACCGGGGAGCTGTTTTTT.

The CDR3 is CASSLPGQQETQYF. CDR3 bases: TGTGCCAGCAGCTTACCGGGACAGCAAGAGACCCAGTACTTC. The chain links TRBV5-4 to TRBJ2-5, with TRBD1 identical over 7 bases. Trimming cost V 2 bases and J 2 bases; bases outside gene matches: 3. In germline, CDR1 is SGHNT, CDR2 YYREEE (reference sequence). The CDR3 runs 14 residues.

The CDR3 nucleotides read TGTGCCAGCAGCGTAGTAGGCGGCTCTAACTATGGCTACACCTTC. The encoded protein is CASSVVGGSNYGYTF. The chain combines TRBV9 with TRBJ1-2, with no clear D. The V and J ends lost 0 bases and 0 bases respectively, with 9 bases between them. Germline V CDR1 and CDR2: SGDLS, YYNGEE. This CDR3 comprises 15 residues.

The rearrangement links TRBV4-3 to TRBJ1-2; possibly TRBD1 for D (5 bases). The germline V gene encodes CDR1 LGHNA and CDR2 YSLEER. The CDR3 covers 12 residues. The V and J ends lost 5 bases and 7 bases respectively, with 11 bases between them. In nucleotides, the CDR3 is TGCGCCAGCAGCTCAGGGTCGGCTGGCTACACCTTC. Translation: CASSSGSAGYTF.

The chain has TRBV7-8 and TRBJ1-6, with 8 nucleotides matching TRBD1. This CDR3 has 17 residues. Trimming took 8 bases from V and 8 from J; bases not matched to a gene: 17. Germline loops: CDR1 SGHVS, CDR2 FQNEAQ. The chain's CDR3 is CASRSPPGGAVDSPLHF. The CDR3, as DNA: TGTGCCAGCCGGTCCCCCCCAGGGGGCGCGGTGGATTCACCCCTCCACTTT.

The chain has TRBV11-2 and TRBJ2-7; possibly TRBD1 for D (5 bases). The V end was cut by 5 bases, the J end by 2 bases, with 13 bases between. Per germline, CDR1 SGHAT and CDR2 FQNNGV. The CDR3 consists of 14 residues. CDR3 coding DNA: TGTGCCAGCAGCCCCATGGCAGGGACCTACGAGCAGTACTTC. This sequence encodes CASSPMAGTYEQYF. Full variable domain (rest looked up from reference TRBV11-2 and TRBJ2-7): EAGVAQSPRYKIIEKRQSVAFWCNPISGHATLYWYQQILGQGPKLLIQFQNNGVVDDSQLPKDRFSAERLKGVDSTLKIQPAKLEDSAVYLCASSPMAGTYEQYFGPGTRLTVT.

The chain recombines TRBV27 with TRBJ2-7, with 9 nucleotides matching TRBD2. Losses at the gene ends were 4 bases for V and 2 bases for J; bases not matched to a gene: 3. The germline V gene encodes CDR1 MNHEY and CDR2 SMNVEV (reference sequence). The CDR3 covers 14 residues. CDR3: CASSYSGSTYEQYF. In DNA form, the CDR3 reads TGTGCCAGCAGTTATAGCGGGAGCACCTACGAGCAGTACTTC.

The CDR3 region is CASSATGSSYNSPLHF. As DNA, the CDR3 is TGTGCCAGCAGCGCGACAGGAAGCTCCTATAATTCACCCCTCCACTTT. This chain uses TRBV5-6 with TRBJ1-6; maybe TRBD1 (6 bases). Between the trimmed V and J ends, which lost 4 bases and 0 bases, there was a span of 11 bases. Germline V gives CDR1 SGHDT, CDR2 YYEEEE. The CDR3 runs 16 residues. The full variable domain, with the rest looked up from reference TRBV5-6 and TRBJ1-6, is DAGVTQSPTHLIKTRGQQVTLRCSPKSGHDTVSWYQQALGQGPQFIFQYYEEEERQRGNFPDRFSGHQFPNYSSELNVNALLLGDSALYLCASSATGSSYNSPLHFGNGTRLTVT.

The CDR3 here is CASSPQGRETQYF. The CDR3 coding sequence is TGTGCCAGCAGCCCGCAGGGGCGAGAGACCCAGTACTTC. This chain connects TRBV7-3 to TRBJ2-5; possible D gene TRBD1, 6 bases. The germline V gene encodes CDR1 SGHTA and CDR2 FQGTGA. V lost 5 bases, J lost 4 bases, and 11 bases lay in between. The CDR3 has 13 amino acids.

The CDR3 protein is CASMRTTSYEQYF. The CDR3, as DNA: TGTGCCAGCATGCGAACTACTTCCTACGAGCAGTACTTC. V is TRBV6-5 and J is TRBJ2-7; D is unresolved. This CDR3 has 13 amino acids. Trimming took 7 bases from V and 1 from J, leaving 11 bases between them. CDR1 MNHEY and CDR2 SVGAGI come from the germline V gene.

This chain connects TRBV6-5 to TRBJ1-2; tentative D call: TRBD1 (5 bases). Germline CDR1 MNHEY, CDR2 SVGAGI. Trimming cost V 6 bases and J 6 bases, with 11 bases left between them. CDR3 length: 12 residues. CDR3 sequence (DNA): TGTGCCAGCAGCTTAGTGGGGCATGGCTACACCTTC. Protein: CASSLVGHGYTF.